This T cell receptor beta chain comes out of a study of response to subunit inactivated influenza vaccine. Study-level points and caveats: Authors suggested few new T cells are recruited by each seasonal influenza vaccination.

J was trimmed by 0 bases and V by 1 base; bases with no gene match: 4. Germline V CDR1 and CDR2: SGHRS, YFSETQ. The CDR3 has 16 amino acids. There are a few counts of this clonotype. The antigen is undetermined. TCRdb reprocessed the RT-PCR reads with MiXCR, giving one entry per CDR3 protein. The sample shows about 780,000 distinct CDR3 sequences, about 18% of them seen only once. This sequence originates from a man in his fifties or sixties who received an inactivated influenza vaccine. The rearrangement uses TRBV5-1 and TRBJ1-3, with 7 bases lining up with TRBD1. The sample here was PBMCs from blood, taken 4 to 6 days after vaccination. CDR3 region: CASSLTGALSGNTIYF. CDR3 bases: TGCGCCAGCAGCTTGACAGGGGCGCTCTCTGGAAACACCATATATTTT.